The clone carrying this TCR beta chain came up a few times. The antigen is unknown. The V end lost 0 bases, the J end lost 6 bases, and 18 bases lay between the germline ends. There are 18 residues in the CDR3. Germline V gives CDR1 LGHNA, CDR2 YSLEER. The data derive from a study of human T cells and chemical hapten exposure. Study results and caveats: TCRs at high frequency, those above 1 in 1000, did not change with DPC sensitization.

As to time point: patch test 1, 2 weeks after DPC sensitization. Treatment here: therapeutic diphenylcyclopropenone sensitization with weekly scalp DPC. Suited to DPC and affected by alopecia, the donors ranged from 18 to 70 years old. Each CDR3 protein is one row after TCRdb ran MiXCR on the RACE reads. The repertoire holds 95,000 to 150,000 distinct CDR3 sequences, around 13% seen once, with approximately 0.89% in the top ten. Sequences were derived from whole blood, sampled in connection with sensitization to the hapten diphenylcyclopropenone (DPC). This TCR was recovered from a man aged 18 to 30 with alopecia areata. Some clones in this sample may be carry-over from other donors' samples. The rearrangement uses TRBV4-3 and TRBJ1-6; D is ambiguous. For the CDR3, the DNA is TGCGCCAGCAGCCAAGATCACAGTCCCGAGTTAACTAATTCACCCCTCCACTTT. The encoded protein is CASSQDHSPELTNSPLHF.